This TCR beta chain comes out of a study of T cell responses to AZD1222 COVID-19 vaccine. Study outcomes and limitations: Vaccine-related CD4 TCRs covered spike, predominating at 160-218 and 743-854. Donors, mostly white British, included more females; clonal diversity was possibly underestimated.

TCRdb keeps only in-frame clones here, not all; method: immunoSEQ multiplex PCR. The repertoire consists of approximately 99,000 clones, with approximately 90% occurring once and the leading ten covering roughly 8%. CDR1 and CDR2 from the germline V gene are SGHTA and FQGNSA. The V end lost 3 bases, the J end lost 1 base, and 12 bases lay between the germline ends. The CDR3 has 16 residues. Second doses at about 4 or about 12 weeks were pooled. Turning to this clone: Its antigen is not known.

The sample was peripheral blood, taken 28 days after the second AZD1222 dose. The V and J genes are TRBV7-2 and TRBJ2-2; no firm D call. The TCR originated in an adult who received the AZD1222 COVID-19 vaccine. CDR3 in DNA: TGTGCCAGCAGCTTGCCCCGGACGGGGAACACCGGGGAGCTGTTTTTT. As protein: CASSLPRTGNTGELFF. Full variable domain (outside the CDR3, taken from reference TRBV7-2 and TRBJ2-2): GAGVSQSPSNKVTEKGKDVELRCDPISGHTALYWYRQSLGQGLEFLIYFQGNSAPDKSGLPSDRFSAERTGGSVSTLTIQRTQQEDSAVYLCASSLPRTGNTGELFFGEGSRLTVL.